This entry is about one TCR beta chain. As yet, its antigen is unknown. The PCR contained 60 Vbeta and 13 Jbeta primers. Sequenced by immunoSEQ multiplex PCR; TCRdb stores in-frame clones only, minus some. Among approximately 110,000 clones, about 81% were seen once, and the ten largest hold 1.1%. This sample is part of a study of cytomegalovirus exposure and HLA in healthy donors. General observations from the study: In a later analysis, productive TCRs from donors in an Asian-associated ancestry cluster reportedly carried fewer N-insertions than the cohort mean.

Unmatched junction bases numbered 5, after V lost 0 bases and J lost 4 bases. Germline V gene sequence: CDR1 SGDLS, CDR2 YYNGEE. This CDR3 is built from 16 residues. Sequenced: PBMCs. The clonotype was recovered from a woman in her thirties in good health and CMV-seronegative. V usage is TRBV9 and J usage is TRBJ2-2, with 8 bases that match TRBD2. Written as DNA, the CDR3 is TGTGCCAGCAGCGTAGAGGCGGGGGGCCCCACCGGGGAGCTGTTTTTT. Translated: CASSVEAGGPTGELFF.